This T cell receptor (beta chain) came from a study of cytomegalovirus exposure and HLA in healthy donors. Study-wide results and caveats: Rarity marked most TCR sequences, yet some public TCRs occurred in many donors. Later on, a genetic analysis was performed. It linked a missense variant in DCLRE1C with V- and J-gene trimming of TCR beta.

It was with 60 Vbeta and 13 Jbeta primers that the PCR ran. The assay was immunoSEQ multiplex PCR, and TCRdb's table has in-frame clones only and misses some. This table holds around 190,000 clones, around 73% found once. Details on this clone: The antigen is unknown.

The TCR sequence derives from a woman aged 25-40 years in good health and CMV-seronegative. What was sequenced was PBMCs.

Written as DNA, the CDR3 is TGTGCCAGCAGCCACGGGTGGCGGGACAATGAGCAGTTCTTC. Protein sequence: CASSHGWRDNEQFF. The chain has TRBV7-9 and TRBJ2-1; D perhaps matches TRBD2 (5 bases). Trimming removed 5 bases at V and 5 bases at J, with 13 bases between. This CDR3 is built from 14 residues. Germline V gene sequence: CDR1 SEHNR, CDR2 FQNEAQ (reference sequence).